The clone carrying this T cell receptor beta chain was seen more than once but under ten times. The antigen is unknown. The sample originates from a study of cytomegalovirus exposure and HLA in healthy donors. Study-level background: Unique TCRs from HLA-typed donors, some 85 million of them, were held in an early data release. In terms of ancestry, the Caucasian-associated cluster contained about 81% of the roughly 360 genotyped donors.

General observations from the study: TCR beta chain V- and J-gene trimming was linked, in a later analysis, to a missense variant in DCLRE1C. Cytomegalovirus-associated TCR beta chains were listed, numbering 150 to 200.

The PCR employed 60 Vbeta primers together with 13 Jbeta primers. Repertoires were generated with immunoSEQ multiplex PCR, while TCRdb's copy carries only in-frame clones and drops some. In the table there are about 15,000 clones, about 64% of which are singletons. The germline V gene has CDR1 LNHNV and CDR2 YYDKDF (reference sequence). The CDR3 has 15 residues. Deletions cut 8 bases from V and 4 bases from J, with 18 bases between. The receptor was derived from a woman in her forties or fifties in good health and CMV-seropositive. Sequencing used PBMCs. The chain is built from TRBV15 and TRBJ1-3; a possible D gene is TRBD1 (6 bases). The CDR3 DNA is TGTGCCACCCGAGGGGGGGCGGCCTTAGGAAACACCATATATTTT. Translated, it gives CATRGGAALGNTIYF.